These T cell receptor beta chains were read from a single sample in a study of T cells after posttransplantation cyclophosphamide. Sequencing was performed with immunoSEQ multiplex PCR; in TCRdb, only in-frame clones are kept and a portion is missing. The sample consists of under 20,000 clones, 90% to 95% of them appearing once. The sequenced material came from naive CD4+ T cells sorted from blood. These receptors all stem from a woman in her fifties or sixties in good health and a related stem cell transplant donor. Each CDR3 is given with its conserved first and last residue. Fields, in order: J gene, V gene, CDR3 protein.

j_gene: TRBJ2-7; v_gene: TRBV6-6; CDR3aa: CASSVGRELFSYEQYF
j_gene: TRBJ2-5; v_gene: TRBV18; CDR3aa: CASSLPPGLGETQYF
j_gene: TRBJ1-3; v_gene: TRBV6-6; CDR3aa: CASSRESGISGNTIYF
j_gene: TRBJ2-3; v_gene: TRBV11-2; CDR3aa: CASSPNLAGRGDTQYF
j_gene: TRBJ1-1; v_gene: TRBV30; CDR3aa: CAGEPSGYTEAFF
j_gene: TRBJ2-3; v_gene: TRBV7-2; CDR3aa: CASSFYREDTQYF
j_gene: TRBJ2-7; v_gene: TRBV2; CDR3aa: CASSGGTSGIHEQYF
j_gene: TRBJ2-7; v_gene: TRBV18; CDR3aa: CASSIRDRSYEQYF
j_gene: TRBJ2-7; v_gene: TRBV6-5; CDR3aa: CASRSYIISSYEQYF
j_gene: TRBJ1-1; v_gene: TRBV7-9; CDR3aa: CASSKQIDTEAFF
j_gene: TRBJ2-7; v_gene: TRBV11-3; CDR3aa: CASSFSEQYF
j_gene: TRBJ1-4; v_gene: TRBV10-3; CDR3aa: CAISEPGGAGKLFF
j_gene: TRBJ1-2; v_gene: TRBV6-5; CDR3aa: CASSRQGPTYGYTF
j_gene: TRBJ2-3; v_gene: TRBV27; CDR3aa: CASSLYYRTSGSTDTQYF
j_gene: TRBJ2-3; v_gene: TRBV28; CDR3aa: CASRRAGGTDTQYF
j_gene: TRBJ2-1; v_gene: TRBV7-9; CDR3aa: CASGLAGGNEQFF
j_gene: TRBJ1-4; v_gene: TRBV5-4; CDR3aa: CASSPPGGANEKLFF
j_gene: TRBJ2-7; v_gene: TRBV7-2; CDR3aa: CASSRNPGTGFYEQYF
j_gene: TRBJ2-5; v_gene: TRBV5-6; CDR3aa: CASSGGTGEGETQYF
j_gene: TRBJ1-5; v_gene: TRBV6-1; CDR3aa: CASSEPRAGNQPQHF
j_gene: TRBJ1-5; v_gene: TRBV7-9; CDR3aa: CASSLAGTDNQPQHF
j_gene: TRBJ2-2; v_gene: TRBV29-1; CDR3aa: CSVEWVSSGELFF
j_gene: TRBJ2-1; v_gene: TRBV9; CDR3aa: CASSATGSSYNEQFF
j_gene: TRBJ1-1; v_gene: TRBV7-6; CDR3aa: CASSRTVNTEAFF
j_gene: TRBJ2-7; v_gene: TRBV6-5; CDR3aa: CACEGVSSYEQYF
j_gene: TRBJ1-1; v_gene: TRBV6-5; CDR3aa: CASRRTGNTEAFF
j_gene: TRBJ2-7; v_gene: TRBV4-1; CDR3aa: CASSLRPVGLASEQYF
j_gene: TRBJ1-2; v_gene: TRBV19; CDR3aa: CASSIGDPGDYGYTF
j_gene: TRBJ2-5; v_gene: TRBV5-4; CDR3aa: CASSPAMTGILDRTQYF
j_gene: TRBJ2-7; v_gene: TRBV19; CDR3aa: CASSPRTSGSYEQYF
j_gene: TRBJ2-7; v_gene: TRBV11-2; CDR3aa: CASSLGLAGVYEQYF
j_gene: TRBJ2-7; v_gene: TRBV9; CDR3aa: CASSAMTSGLYEQYF
j_gene: TRBJ2-5; v_gene: TRBV11-3; CDR3aa: CASSLQELSGQETQYF
j_gene: TRBJ2-3; v_gene: TRBV7-9; CDR3aa: CASSLVSGTDTQYF
j_gene: TRBJ2-2; v_gene: TRBV5-1; CDR3aa: CASSLAGVGNTGELFF
j_gene: TRBJ2-1; v_gene: TRBV5-4; CDR3aa: CASSLALSRRNEQFF
j_gene: TRBJ1-6; v_gene: TRBV30; CDR3aa: CAWGPPPAVTLHF
j_gene: TRBJ2-2; v_gene: TRBV9; CDR3aa: CASSEFGQGATGELFF
j_gene: TRBJ1-1; v_gene: TRBV18; CDR3aa: CASSRSTQGNTEAFF
j_gene: TRBJ2-5; v_gene: TRBV5-5; CDR3aa: CASSWVAGRDQYF
j_gene: TRBJ1-1; v_gene: TRBV28; CDR3aa: CASSSPGRTEAFF
j_gene: -; v_gene: TRBV7-2; CDR3aa: CASSRMGTVYEQYF
j_gene: TRBJ2-3; v_gene: TRBV29-1; CDR3aa: CSVDGLAGGGTQYF
j_gene: TRBJ1-4; v_gene: TRBV6-1; CDR3aa: CASSVDRGSEKLFF
j_gene: TRBJ1-1; v_gene: TRBV18; CDR3aa: CASSPRGTAMNTEAFF